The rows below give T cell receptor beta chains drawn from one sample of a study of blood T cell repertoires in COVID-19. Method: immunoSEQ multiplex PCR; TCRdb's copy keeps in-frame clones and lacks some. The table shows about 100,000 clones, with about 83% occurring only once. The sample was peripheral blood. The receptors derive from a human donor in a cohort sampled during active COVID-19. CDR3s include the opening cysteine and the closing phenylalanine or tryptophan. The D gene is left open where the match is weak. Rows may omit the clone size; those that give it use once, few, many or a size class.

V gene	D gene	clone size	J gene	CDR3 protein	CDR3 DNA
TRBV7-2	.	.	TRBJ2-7	CASSLAARGYEQYF	TGTGCCAGCAGCTTAGCCGCCAGGGGCTACGAGCAGTACTTC
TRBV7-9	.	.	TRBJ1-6	CASSLYRTFSYNSPLHF	TGTGCCAGCAGCTTGTACAGAACGTTCTCCTATAATTCACCCCTCCACTTT
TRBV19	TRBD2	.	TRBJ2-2	CASSEVGRAGDGELFF	TGTGCCAGTAGTGAGGTCGGGAGGGCCGGGGACGGGGAGCTGTTTTTT
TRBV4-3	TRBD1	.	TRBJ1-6	CASSQDPQGGSPLHF	TGCGCCAGCAGCCAAGATCCCCAGGGGGGTTCACCCCTCCACTTT
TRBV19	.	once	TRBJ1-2	CASSIMGDGYTF	TGTGCCAGTAGTATAATGGGCGATGGCTACACCTTC
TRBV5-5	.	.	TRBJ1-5	CASSLSTVTNQPQHF	TGTGCCAGCAGCTTATCGACAGTGACGAATCAGCCCCAGCATTTT
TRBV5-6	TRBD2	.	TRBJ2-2	CASSLPGLGTGELFF	TGTGCCAGCAGCCTCCCGGGACTAGGCACCGGGGAGCTGTTTTTT
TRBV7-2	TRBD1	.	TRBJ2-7	CASSPQGQGAGGVQYF	TGTGCCAGCAGTCCCCAGGGACAGGGGGCTGGCGGCGTGCAGTACTTC
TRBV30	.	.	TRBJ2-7	CAWSVSYEQYF	TGTGCCTGGAGTGTATCGTACGAGCAGTACTTC
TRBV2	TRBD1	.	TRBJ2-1	CASSADRGHNEQFF	TGTGCCAGCAGTGCGGACAGGGGCCACAATGAGCAGTTCTTC
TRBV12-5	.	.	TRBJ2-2	CASGGTAGVVGELFF	TGTGCTAGTGGTGGGACCGCAGGGGTGGTTGGGGAGCTGTTTTTT
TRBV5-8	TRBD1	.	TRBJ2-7	CASSSDTGQVAEQYF	TGTGCCAGCAGCTCCGATACCGGACAGGTTGCTGAGCAGTACTTC
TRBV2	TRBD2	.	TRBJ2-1	CASSEMRTSGGVDEQFF	TGTGCCAGCAGTGAGATGCGGACTAGCGGGGGGGTCGATGAGCAGTTCTTC
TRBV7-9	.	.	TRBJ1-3	CASSLGHSGNTIYF	TGTGCCAGCAGCTTAGGACACTCTGGAAACACCATATATTTT
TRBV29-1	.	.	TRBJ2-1	CSVAGYNEQFF	TGCAGCGTTGCCGGGTACAATGAGCAGTTCTTC
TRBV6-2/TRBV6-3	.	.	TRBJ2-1	CASSFPEAGSYNEQFF	TGTGCCAGCAGTTTCCCGGAGGCGGGCTCCTACAATGAGCAGTTCTTC
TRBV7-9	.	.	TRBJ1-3	CASSEGWVLQDTIYF	TGTGCCAGCAGCGAAGGATGGGTACTTCAGGACACCATATATTTT
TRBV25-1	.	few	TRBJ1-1	CASSLDRPNTEAFF	TGTGCCAGCAGCTTGGACAGACCGAACACTGAAGCTTTCTTT
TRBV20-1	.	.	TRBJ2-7	CSARTSYEQYF	TGCAGTGCCCGGACAAGCTACGAGCAGTACTTC
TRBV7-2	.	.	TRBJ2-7	CASSLGRATYEQYF	TGTGCCAGCAGCTTAGGGCGGGCAACCTACGAGCAGTACTTC
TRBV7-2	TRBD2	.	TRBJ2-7	CASSPLAGPYEQYF	TGTGCCAGCAGCCCCCTAGCGGGGCCCTACGAGCAGTACTTC
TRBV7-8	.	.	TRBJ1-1	CASSPGAGTEAFF	TGTGCCAGCAGCCCTGGAGCGGGGACTGAAGCTTTCTTT
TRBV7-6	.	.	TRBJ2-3	CASSSRYGRSTDTQYF	TGTGCCAGCAGCTCAAGATATGGCAGGAGCACAGATACGCAGTATTTT
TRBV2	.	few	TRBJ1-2	CASSGTGWKGYTF	TGTGCCAGCAGTGGCACAGGGTGGAAGGGCTACACCTTC
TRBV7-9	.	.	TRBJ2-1	CASSSGSEGYNEQFF	TGTGCCAGCAGCTCAGGATCCGAGGGCTACAATGAGCAGTTCTTC
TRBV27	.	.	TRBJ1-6	CASSFSGLIGNSPLHF	TGTGCCAGCAGCTTTTCAGGACTGATAGGTAATTCACCCCTCCACTTT
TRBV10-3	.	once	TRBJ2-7	CAISEWLGLSTYYEQYF	TGTGCCATCAGTGAGTGGTTGGGACTCTCTACTTACTACGAGCAGTACTTC
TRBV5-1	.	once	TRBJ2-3	CASSVRDGKDTQYF	TGCGCCAGCAGTGTGAGGGATGGGAAGGATACGCAGTATTTT
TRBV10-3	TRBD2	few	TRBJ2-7	CAISSGLVSYEQYF	TGTGCCATCAGCTCGGGACTAGTCTCCTACGAGCAGTACTTC
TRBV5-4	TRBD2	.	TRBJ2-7	CASRLAGGPYEQYF	TGTGCCAGCAGGCTAGCGGGAGGGCCCTACGAGCAGTACTTC
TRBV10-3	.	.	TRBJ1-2	CAISTNKDYGYTF	TGTGCCATCAGTACTAATAAAGACTATGGCTACACCTTC
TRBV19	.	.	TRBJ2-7	CASSSQGYEQYF	TGTGCCAGTAGTTCACAGGGTTACGAGCAGTACTTC
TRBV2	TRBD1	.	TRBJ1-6	CASSGTGYNSPLHF	TGTGCCAGCAGTGGGACAGGGTATAATTCACCCCTCCACTTT
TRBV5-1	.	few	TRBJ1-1	CASAKGTFDTEAFF	TGCGCCAGCGCAAAAGGGACTTTTGACACTGAAGCTTTCTTT
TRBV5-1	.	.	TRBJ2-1	CASSLLNEQFF	TGCGCCAGCAGCTTGTTAAATGAGCAGTTCTTC
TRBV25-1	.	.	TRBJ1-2	CASSAPGWGVYGYTF	TGTGCCAGCAGTGCCCCTGGGTGGGGGGTCTATGGCTACACCTTC
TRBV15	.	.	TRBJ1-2	CATSGTGFGYGYTF	TGTGCCACCAGCGGTACAGGGTTTGGCTATGGCTACACCTTC
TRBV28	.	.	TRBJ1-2	CASGATGEPRGYTF	TGTGCCAGCGGGGCGACAGGAGAACCCCGAGGATACACCTTC
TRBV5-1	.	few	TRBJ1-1	CASTIIRGSTEAFF	TGCGCCAGCACCATTATCAGGGGAAGCACTGAAGCTTTCTTT
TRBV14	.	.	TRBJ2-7	CASSRGLQSSYEQYF	TGTGCCAGCAGCCGGGGCTTACAGAGCTCCTACGAGCAGTACTTC